The 29 T cell receptor beta chains below were found in one sample sequenced in a study of T cell responses to AZD1222 COVID-19 vaccine (dated by TCRdb to the early 2020s). The method behind the library was the immunoSEQ multiplex PCR assay. Held by TCRdb, this immuneACCESS table contains in-frame sequences only and omits some clones. Under half of the omission traces to an unresolved V gene where checked; the cause of the rest is unknown. Recorded for this sample are roughly 140,000 clones; around 91% of them occurred a single time. The top ten clones comprise around 5% of the sample. The time point label, read with the paper, signifies: baseline before first vaccination. The specimen comprised peripheral blood, sampled on day 0 of AZD1222 vaccination. Every receptor here comes from an adult in good health.

The rearrangement joins TRBV11-2 to TRBJ2-3, with TRBD2 as a possible D gene (6 bases). Germline V gives CDR1 SGHAT, CDR2 FQNNGV. This CDR3 is built from 16 residues. Trimming took off 1 base at V and 8 bases at J, with 19 bases between the two ends. The CDR3 loop is CASSLVAGLRKGTQYF. DNA of the CDR3: TGTGCCAGCAGCTTAGTTGCAGGACTACGCAAGGGTACGCAGTATTTT.

This chain uses TRBV6-5 with TRBJ1-2; maybe TRBD1 (5 bases). CDR3 size: 13 residues. Per germline, CDR1 MNHEY and CDR2 SVGAGI. The V end was cut by 6 bases, the J end by 7 bases, with 15 bases between. The CDR3 is CASRRGDFGGYTF. In nucleotides, the CDR3 is TGTGCCAGCAGACGAGGGGATTTCGGTGGCTACACCTTC.

The gene calls are TRBV2 and TRBJ2-1; 8 bases map to TRBD2. Trimming at V came to 6 bases and at J to 3 bases, leaving 7 bases not matched to a gene. The CDR3 has 15 residues. Germline-derived CDR1 and CDR2 are SNHLY and FYNNEI. CDR3 in DNA: TGTGCCAGCAGGAAACTAGCGGAAAACTACAATGAGCAGTTCTTC. This codes for CASRKLAENYNEQFF.

The chain carries TRBV6-2 or TRBV6-3 and TRBJ2-1; 10 positions agree with TRBD2. The CDR3 extends over 19 amino acids. Germline-derived CDR1 and CDR2 are MNHEY and SVGEGT. After removal of 2 bases from V and 0 bases from J, the junction contained 10 bases not matched to a gene. CDR3 sequence (DNA): TGTGCCAGCAGTTACGGCTGGACTAGCGGCAAAAGCTCCTACAATGAGCAGTTCTTC. Translating it yields CASSYGWTSGKSSYNEQFF.

The V call is TRBV5-6, the J call TRBJ2-1, with a possible D match to TRBD1 (6 bases). Germline V gene sequence: CDR1 SGHDT, CDR2 YYEEEE. The CDR3 runs 14 residues. V was clipped by 2 bases and J by 4 bases, with 10 bases between them. CDR3 bases: TGTGCCAGCAGCTTTACAGGGATTTACAATGAGCAGTTCTTC. Residues: CASSFTGIYNEQFF.

The gene calls are TRBV7-2 and TRBJ1-2, with D maybe TRBD1 (5 bases). The CDR3 contains 16 residues. The germline gives CDR1 SGHTA, CDR2 FQGNSA. Trimming left V 5 bases short and J 3 bases short, with 19 bases between. The CDR3 DNA follows: TGTGCCAGCAGCACCCAAAGGATGGGGGGATACTATGGCTACACCTTC. It translates to CASSTQRMGGYYGYTF.

This sequence joins TRBV9 and TRBJ1-2; D may be TRBD1 (5 bases). Trimming took off 3 bases at V and 7 bases at J, with 13 bases between the two ends. CDR3 length: 13 amino acids. Germline V gene lookup returns CDR1 SGDLS and CDR2 YYNGEE. CDR3 bases: TGTGCCAGCAGCGCTACAGGCGTCCTTGGCTACACCTTC. Its translation is CASSATGVLGYTF.

The rearrangement links TRBV28 to TRBJ2-6, with D perhaps matching TRBD2 (6 bases). Germline loops: CDR1 MDHEN, CDR2 SYDVKM. CDR3 size: 17 residues. Trimming removed 5 bases from V and 1 base from J, with 15 bases in between. CDR3 loop: CASSPQGRWSGANVLTF. The CDR3 DNA reads TGTGCCAGCAGTCCCCAAGGGAGGTGGTCTGGGGCCAACGTCCTGACTTTC.

V is TRBV18 and J is TRBJ1-2; a weak D match, TRBD1 (5 bases). CDR1 and CDR2 from the germline V gene are KGHSH and LQKENI. With 0 bases removed from V and 2 bases from J, the gap between germline ends came to 10 bases. The CDR3 spans 15 residues. The CDR3, as DNA: TGTGCCAGCTCACCACCTCGGGGGGACAACTATGGCTACACCTTC. Translated: CASSPPRGDNYGYTF.

The chain joins TRBV27 to TRBJ2-7; a possible D gene is TRBD2 (5 bases). The CDR3 has 11 residues. The germline gives CDR1 MNHEY, CDR2 SMNVEV (reference sequence). V lost 0 bases and J 9 bases, leaving 6 bases between the germline ends. CDR3 coding DNA: TGTGCCAGCAGTTTATCAGGGAGGCAGTACTTC. Protein: CASSLSGRQYF.

V and J are TRBV27 and TRBJ2-7; no reliable D call. V was pared by 0 bases and J by 0 bases, with 12 bases between. This CDR3 is 16 amino acids long. The germline V gene has CDR1 MNHEY and CDR2 SMNVEV (reference sequence). This chain's CDR3 is CASSLSTRMSSYEQYF. The DNA for the CDR3 is TGTGCCAGCAGTTTATCTACGCGGATGAGCTCCTACGAGCAGTACTTC.

The chain is built from TRBV13 and TRBJ2-7; tentatively, D is TRBD1 or TRBD2 (7 bases each). The V gene's germline CDR1 is PRHDT and CDR2 FYEKMQ (reference sequence). This CDR3 has 13 amino acids. The V gene lost 2 bases and the J gene lost 7 bases, with 12 bases spanning the gap. The CDR3 DNA sequence: TGTGCCAGCAGCTTAAACCAGGGGGGGGAGCAGTACTTC. Amino acid sequence: CASSLNQGGEQYF.

This rearrangement joins TRBV7-2 to TRBJ1-1; D is possibly TRBD1 (5 bases). The CDR3 sequence is 14 residues long. The germline V and J ends were trimmed by 3 bases and 1 base, with 9 bases remaining between them. Per germline, CDR1 SGHTA and CDR2 FQGNSA. The CDR3 region is CASSLKGPNTEAFF. CDR3 bases: TGTGCCAGCAGCTTGAAGGGACCGAACACTGAAGCTTTCTTT.

The chain has TRBV6-5 and TRBJ2-3; D not certain. The CDR3 sequence is 15 residues long. Looked up from germline, CDR1 is MNHEY and CDR2 is SVGAGI. V was clipped by 7 bases and J by 2 bases, with 16 bases between them. The CDR3 here is CASNRAIGYTDTQYF. In DNA form, the CDR3 reads TGTGCCAGCAATAGGGCAATAGGGTACACAGATACGCAGTATTTT.

The chain combines TRBV4-3 with TRBJ2-1; 12 bases are a match to TRBD2. The germline V gene encodes CDR1 LGHNA and CDR2 YSLEER. V shed 2 bases and J 7 bases; nucleotides not matched to a gene: 9. The CDR3 covers 17 residues. For the CDR3, the DNA is TGCGCCAGCAGCCAAAAAGGGACTAGCGGGCCCAAAAATGAGCAGTTCTTC. Amino acid sequence: CASSQKGTSGPKNEQFF.

This chain uses TRBV28 with TRBJ2-7; TRBD2 might be the D (5 bases). Trimming removed 7 bases from V and 1 base from J, with 17 bases in between. The CDR3 consists of 15 residues. Germline loops: CDR1 MDHEN, CDR2 SYDVKM. The CDR3 DNA follows: TGTGCCAGCACCTCCGTCGATCGGGAATCCTACGAGCAGTACTTC. Its translation is CASTSVDRESYEQYF.

This clone was found once. The chain combines TRBV28 with TRBJ1-1; TRBD1 matches 7 bases. The CDR3 contains 14 residues. Germline CDR1 reads MDHEN; CDR2 reads SYDVKM. Trimming took 5 bases from V and 5 from J; bases not matched to a gene: 8. The CDR3 DNA reads as TGTGCCAGCAGTGACTACAGGGGTAAGACTGAAGCTTTCTTT. It yields the protein CASSDYRGKTEAFF. The full variable domain, with the rest looked up from reference TRBV28 and TRBJ1-1, is DVKVTQSSRYLVKRTGEKVFLECVQDMDHENMFWYRQDPGLGLRLIYFSYDVKMKEKGDIPEGYSVSREKKERFSLILESASTNQTSMYLCASSDYRGKTEAFFGQGTRLTVV.

This chain links TRBV28 with TRBJ1-4; no clear D gene. The V end lost 5 bases, the J end lost 11 bases, and 12 bases lay between the germline ends. In germline, CDR1 is MDHEN, CDR2 SYDVKM. The CDR3 consists of 12 residues. The CDR3 reads CASSAGLEKLFF. The CDR3 DNA is TGTGCCAGCAGTGCCGGTCTTGAGAAACTGTTTTTT.

The chain is built from TRBV6-1 and TRBJ2-2, with 14 bases matching TRBD2. The V gene's germline CDR1 is MNHNS and CDR2 SASEGT. This CDR3 region has 17 residues. Losses at the gene ends were 4 bases for V and 5 bases for J; bases not matched to a gene: 6. The CDR3 spells CASSATGTSGRTGELFF. DNA for the CDR3: TGTGCCAGCAGTGCCACGGGGACTAGCGGGAGAACCGGGGAGCTGTTTTTT.

In this sample, this clone turned up a few times. This chain uses TRBV6-4 with TRBJ2-6; D gene unclear. The CDR3 contains 14 residues. Germline values: CDR1 MRHNA, CDR2 SNTAGT. Trimming cost V 4 bases and J 0 bases, with 4 bases left between them. The CDR3 DNA sequence: TGTGCCAGCAGTGCAAACTCTGGGGCCAACGTCCTGACTTTC. Translating gives CASSANSGANVLTF.

The chain joins TRBV5-1 to TRBJ1-2, with D hard to call. Trimming took off 0 bases at V and 7 bases at J, with 13 bases between the two ends. Germline V gene sequence: CDR1 SGHRS, CDR2 YFSETQ. CDR3 length: 14 amino acids. The CDR3 DNA is TGCGCCAGCAGCTTGGACGGCAGCCGAGGTGGCTACACCTTC. This translates into CASSLDGSRGGYTF.

The genes are TRBV19 and TRBJ2-1, with TRBD1 identical over 8 bases. The CDR3 extends over 16 amino acids. Germline CDR1 is LNHDA and CDR2 is SQIVND (reference sequence). Trimming took 5 bases from V and 9 from J; bases not matched to a gene: 15. DNA of the CDR3: TGTGCCAGTAGTCCAACAGGACAGGGTCGGATCAGTGAGCAGTTCTTC. This gives the protein CASSPTGQGRISEQFF.

The chain uses TRBV13 and TRBJ1-1, with TRBD1 identical over 8 bases. This CDR3 has 14 amino acids. Trimming took 4 bases from V and 4 from J; bases not matched to a gene: 5. Per the germline V gene, CDR1 is PRHDT and CDR2 is FYEKMQ (reference sequence). CDR3 sequence reads: CASSYPTGGTEAFF. The CDR3 DNA is TGTGCCAGCAGCTATCCCACAGGGGGCACTGAAGCTTTCTTT. The entire variable domain, with the rest obtained from reference TRBV13 and TRBJ1-1, is as follows: AAGVIQSPRHLIKEKRETATLKCYPIPRHDTVYWYQQGPGQDPQFLISFYEKMQSDKGSIPDRFSAQQFSDYHSELNMSSLELGDSALYFCASSYPTGGTEAFFGQGTRLTVV.

The rearrangement uses TRBV6-2 or TRBV6-3 and TRBJ1-4; unclear D gene. In germline, CDR1 is MNHEY, CDR2 SVGEGT. CDR3 length: 13 amino acids. V lost 4 bases and J 7 bases, leaving 10 bases between the germline ends. The CDR3 DNA reads as TGTGCCAGCAGTTTGCAGGTCGGTGAAAAACTGTTTTTT. This codes for CASSLQVGEKLFF.

The chain carries TRBV10-3 and TRBJ2-7, with a possible D match to TRBD2 (5 bases). The CDR3 extends over 14 amino acids. V lost 4 bases, J lost 1 base, and 11 bases lay in between. Germline V gives CDR1 ENHRY, CDR2 SYGVKD. This CDR3 is CAISAKEASYEQYF. Here the CDR3 DNA reads TGTGCCATCAGTGCCAAGGAGGCGTCCTACGAGCAGTACTTC.

The V call is TRBV7-9, the J call TRBJ1-2; weak D call: TRBD1 (5 bases). The CDR3 length is 12 residues. The V gene lost 6 bases and the J gene lost 7 bases, with 12 bases spanning the gap. In germline, CDR1 is SEHNR, CDR2 FQNEAQ (reference sequence). The CDR3 loop is CASSGERGGYTF. The CDR3 DNA reads TGTGCCAGCAGTGGGGAAAGGGGTGGCTACACCTTC.

This clone was observed once. This sequence joins TRBV2 and TRBJ1-1; D gene uncertain. The CDR3 has 11 amino acids. V was pared by 7 bases and J by 3 bases, with 6 bases between. Per germline, CDR1 SNHLY and CDR2 FYNNEI. CDR3 protein: CASNQYTEAFF. DNA of the CDR3: TGTGCCAGCAATCAGTACACTGAAGCTTTCTTT.

The rearrangement links TRBV6-4 to TRBJ2-6; no clear D. The germline V gene encodes CDR1 MRHNA and CDR2 SNTAGT. Trimming removed 0 bases from V and 0 bases from J, with 15 bases in between. The length of the CDR3 is 19 residues. The DNA for the CDR3 is TGTGCCAGCAGTGACTCGAATGAGCGAGTCCCCTCTGGGGCCAACGTCCTGACTTTC. Amino acids: CASSDSNERVPSGANVLTF.

V and J are TRBV11-2 and TRBJ2-3; D possibly corresponds to TRBD2 (6 bases). This CDR3 is 12 amino acids long. Per germline, CDR1 SGHAT and CDR2 FQNNGV. Trimming removed 5 bases at V and 10 bases at J, with 13 bases between. The CDR3 is CASSQPGLAQYF. The CDR3 DNA is TGTGCCAGCAGCCAACCGGGACTGGCGCAGTATTTT. The variable domain in full, completed from reference TRBV11-2 and TRBJ2-3, reads EAGVAQSPRYKIIEKRQSVAFWCNPISGHATLYWYQQILGQGPKLLIQFQNNGVVDDSQLPKDRFSAERLKGVDSTLKIQPAKLEDSAVYLCASSQPGLAQYFGPGTRLTVL.